The 19 T cell receptor beta chains given below trace back to one sample, sequenced in a study of CD8+ T cells in alopecia areata. Extracted RNA was reverse transcribed, and the resulting cDNA served as sequencing template. Sequencing was performed with immunoSEQ multiplex PCR; in TCRdb, only in-frame clones are kept and a portion is missing. This sample yields 200,000 to 250,000 clones, of which 45% to 70% are seen a single time; 4% to 6% belongs to the top ten. What was sequenced was CD8+ T cells sorted from blood. These TCRs come from a human donor in good health.

This clone came up once. The CDR3: CASSLRGTAGANVLTF. For the CDR3, the DNA is TGTGCCAGCAGCTTGAGAGGGACGGCTGGGGCCAACGTCCTGACTTTC. This rearrangement joins TRBV13 to TRBJ2-6, with D perhaps assigned TRBD1 or TRBD2 (5 bases each). Per the germline V gene, CDR1 is PRHDT and CDR2 is FYEKMQ (reference sequence). V lost 3 bases to trimming and J lost 2 bases, with 11 bases between them. This CDR3 has 16 residues.

As DNA, the CDR3 is TGCGCCAGCAGCCAAGTAGCAGGGGTCTCCTACGAGCAGTACTTC. Protein: CASSQVAGVSYEQYF. The chain employs TRBV4-1 and TRBJ2-7; TRBD1 might be the D (6 bases). V shed 1 base and J shed 0 bases, with 10 bases lying between them. The CDR3 loop spans 15 amino acids. Germline CDR1 reads MGHRA; CDR2 reads YSYEKL.

This clone has a handful of counts. Other DNA sequences in this sample translate to the same CDR3. The gene calls are TRBV29-1 and TRBJ2-7; 11 nucleotides line up with TRBD1. The V gene's germline CDR1 is SQVTM and CDR2 ANQGSEA. Trimming took 6 bases from V and 4 from J; bases not matched to a gene: 5. This CDR3 has 13 residues. In nucleotides, the CDR3 is TGCAGCGTGCGGACAGGGGGCGCATACGAGCAGTACTTC. Translating it yields CSVRTGGAYEQYF.

This chain links TRBV6-5 with TRBJ2-3; D tentatively reads TRBD1 or TRBD2 (6 bases each). Germline values: CDR1 MNHEY, CDR2 SVGAGI. The length of the CDR3 is 14 residues. The V and J ends lost 8 bases and 5 bases respectively, with 17 bases between them. This CDR3 is CASSEEGGGDTQYF. The CDR3 DNA reads TGTGCCAGCTCTGAGGAGGGGGGTGGAGATACGCAGTATTTT.

The chain combines TRBV5-1 with TRBJ1-1, with D possibly TRBD1 on 6 matching bases. Trimming pared 4 bases from V and 3 bases from J, leaving 19 bases between. This CDR3 spans 16 amino acids. Germline V gene lookup returns CDR1 SGHRS and CDR2 YFSETQ. CDR3 bases: TGCGCCAGCAGCCCAGACCAGGGGCGCTTGGACACTGAAGCTTTCTTT. It specifies CASSPDQGRLDTEAFF.

The chain couples TRBV7-9 to TRBJ2-4; 9 bases are shared with TRBD1. Germline-derived CDR1 and CDR2 are SEHNR and FQNEAQ (reference sequence). The V gene end was trimmed by 4 bases and the J gene end by 6 bases; junction bases not matched to a gene: 7. The CDR3 covers 15 residues. The CDR3 region has the DNA TGTGCCAGCAGCTACCCGGGACAGGGATTAAACATTCAGTACTTC. Protein sequence: CASSYPGQGLNIQYF.

The chain joins TRBV30 to TRBJ2-3; maybe TRBD2 (7 bases). Trimming shortened V by 5 bases and J by 2 bases, and 17 bases separated the two germline ends. The CDR3 length is 15 residues. The V gene's germline CDR1 is GTSNPN and CDR2 SVGIG (reference sequence). CDR3 amino acids: CAWQGGAFNTDTQYF. CDR3 in DNA: TGTGCCTGGCAAGGGGGGGCCTTTAACACAGATACGCAGTATTTT.

The V gene is TRBV7-9, the J gene TRBJ1-1; no reliable D call. V gave up 4 bases and J gave up 5 bases, with 8 bases separating them. The CDR3 loop spans 12 amino acids. CDR1 and CDR2 (germline): SEHNR, FQNEAQ (reference sequence). CDR3 sequence (DNA): TGTGCCAGCAGCTCCCACAAGACTGAAGCTTTCTTT. Translating gives CASSSHKTEAFF.

This clone was counted only a few times. J is TRBJ1-1 and V is TRBV4-1, with 7 bases identical to TRBD1. V lost 3 bases, J lost 3 bases, and 7 bases stayed unmatched. Germline CDR1 MGHRA, CDR2 YSYEKL. This CDR3 spans 15 amino acids. CDR3: CASSHLRQGHTEAFF. Written as DNA, the CDR3 is TGCGCCAGCAGCCACCTACGACAGGGCCACACTGAAGCTTTCTTT.

The chain uses TRBV5-1 and TRBJ2-7; 7 positions match TRBD1. The CDR3 loop spans 13 amino acids. CDR1 and CDR2 (germline): SGHRS, YFSETQ. V was pared by 0 bases and J by 5 bases, with 2 bases of the junction left unmatched. The CDR3 bases are TGCGCCAGCAGCTTGGCACAGGGGAACGAGCAGTACTTC. It codes for CASSLAQGNEQYF.

The chain recombines TRBV12-5 with TRBJ2-7; tentatively, D is TRBD2 (5 bases). V lost 6 bases and J lost 2, with 14 bases in between. This CDR3 contains 14 residues. The germline CDR1 and CDR2 sequences are LGHNT and FRNRAP. CDR3 coding DNA: TGTGCTAGTGGCCCCGGCGGGTACCCCTACGAGCAGTACTTC. Translation: CASGPGGYPYEQYF.

The chain combines TRBV5-6 with TRBJ1-4; 9 bases line up with TRBD1. The CDR3 totals 16 residues. In germline, CDR1 is SGHDT, CDR2 YYEEEE. V trimming: 5 bases; J trimming: 2 bases; junction bases outside the gene matches: 7. The CDR3 coding sequence is TGTGCCAGCAGAAGTACAGGGGGCGGCACTAATGAAAAACTGTTTTTT. Protein: CASRSTGGGTNEKLFF.

The table lists this clone with a count of one. The V call is TRBV5-1, the J call TRBJ2-3; the D gene is possibly TRBD1 (5 bases). Trimming pared 4 bases from V and 8 bases from J, leaving 8 bases between. The CDR3 sequence is 11 residues long. Germline V gene sequence: CDR1 SGHRS, CDR2 YFSETQ. The CDR3 sequence: CASSLRGTQYF. In DNA form, the CDR3 reads TGCGCCAGCAGCCTAAGGGGTACGCAGTATTTT.

The rearrangement links TRBV27 to TRBJ1-2; the D gene is possibly TRBD1 (6 bases). V gave up 5 bases and J gave up 3 bases, with 13 bases separating them. Germline values: CDR1 MNHEY, CDR2 SMNVEV (reference sequence). The CDR3 covers 14 residues. CDR3 sequence: CASSPTGPHYGYTF. CDR3 DNA: TGTGCCAGCAGTCCTACAGGGCCCCACTATGGCTACACCTTC.

The gene calls are TRBV4-1 and TRBJ2-3, with 7 bases lining up with TRBD1. From germline, CDR1 is MGHRA and CDR2 YSYEKL. The CDR3 has 16 residues. Losses at the gene ends were 3 bases for V and 0 bases for J; bases not matched to a gene: 6. The CDR3 here is CASSQLGTASTDTQYF. CDR3 nucleotide sequence: TGCGCCAGCAGCCAGCTTGGGACAGCCAGCACAGATACGCAGTATTTT.

V usage is TRBV13 and J usage is TRBJ2-7; 8 nucleotides agree with TRBD2. CDR3 size: 16 residues. V shed 4 bases and J 6 bases; nucleotides not matched to a gene: 14. Germline V lookup: CDR1 PRHDT, CDR2 FYEKMQ (reference sequence). The CDR3 nucleotides are TGTGCCAGCAGCTATCCCTCCGGGGGGGGCCTTCGCGAGCAGTACTTC. As protein: CASSYPSGGGLREQYF.

The rearrangement links TRBV10-3 to TRBJ1-2; tentatively, D is TRBD1 (5 bases). CDR3 length: 13 residues. Germline V CDR1 and CDR2: ENHRY, SYGVKD. V lost 0 bases and J 8 bases, leaving 10 bases between the germline ends. The CDR3 protein is CAISESGVDGYTF. The CDR3 DNA sequence: TGTGCCATCAGTGAGTCAGGGGTGGACGGCTACACCTTC.

The genes are TRBV7-6 and TRBJ2-7; D unclear. The CDR3 has 15 residues. Trimming shortened V by 1 base and J by 4 bases, and 14 bases separated the two germline ends. CDR1 is SGHVS, CDR2 FNYEAQ, per germline. CDR3 region: CASSLGPDPLYEQYF. In DNA, the CDR3 is TGTGCCAGCAGCTTAGGCCCGGACCCTCTTTACGAGCAGTACTTC.

The CDR3 region has the DNA TGCAGCGCCAACGGACAGGGGGAGAACACTGAAGCTTTCTTT. Translating gives CSANGQGENTEAFF. The chain carries TRBV29-1 and TRBJ1-1, with 10 bases matching TRBD1. Looked up from germline, CDR1 is SQVTM and CDR2 is ANQGSEA. The CDR3 extends over 14 amino acids. V shed 7 bases and J 1 base; nucleotides not matched to a gene: 6. The complete variable domain, with remaining parts taken from reference TRBV29-1 and TRBJ1-1, reads SAVISQKPSRDICQRGTSLTIQCQVDSQVTMMFWYRQQPGQSLTLIATANQGSEATYESGFVIDKFPISRPNLTFSTLTVSNMSPEDSSIYLCSANGQGENTEAFFGQGTRLTVV.